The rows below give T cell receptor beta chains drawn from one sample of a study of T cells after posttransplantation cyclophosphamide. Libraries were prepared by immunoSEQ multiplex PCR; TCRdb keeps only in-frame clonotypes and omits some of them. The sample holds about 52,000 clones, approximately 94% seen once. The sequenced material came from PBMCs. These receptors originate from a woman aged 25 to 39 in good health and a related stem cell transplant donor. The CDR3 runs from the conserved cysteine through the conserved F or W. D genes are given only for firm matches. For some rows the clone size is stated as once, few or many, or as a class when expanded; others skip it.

CDR3 protein: CASSGGRPAGRQPQHF; clone size: NA; V gene: TRBV2; J gene: TRBJ1-5; D gene: NA
CDR3 protein: CASSGRGASSGANVLTF; clone size: NA; V gene: TRBV18; J gene: TRBJ2-6; D gene: TRBD2
CDR3 protein: CASSYARGTGYTF; clone size: NA; V gene: TRBV6-5; J gene: TRBJ1-2; D gene: TRBD1
CDR3 protein: CASSPGLSSLETQYF; clone size: NA; V gene: TRBV6-1; J gene: TRBJ2-5; D gene: NA
CDR3 protein: CASSSSGDTEAFF; clone size: NA; V gene: TRBV2; J gene: TRBJ1-1; D gene: NA
CDR3 protein: CASSGRTANTEAFF; clone size: once; V gene: TRBV2; J gene: TRBJ1-1; D gene: NA
CDR3 protein: CAWRDTGTLRGTEAFF; clone size: NA; V gene: TRBV30; J gene: TRBJ1-1; D gene: NA
CDR3 protein: CASRGASGGNEQYF; clone size: NA; V gene: TRBV2; J gene: TRBJ2-7; D gene: TRBD2
CDR3 protein: CASSLRGGRNQPQHF; clone size: NA; V gene: TRBV28; J gene: TRBJ1-5; D gene: NA
CDR3 protein: CSSIGGDYGYTF; clone size: NA; V gene: TRBV29-1; J gene: TRBJ1-2; D gene: TRBD1
CDR3 protein: CASSPLVGRGDYNEQFF; clone size: NA; V gene: TRBV5-1; J gene: TRBJ2-1; D gene: TRBD2
CDR3 protein: CASSQNRGNEQFF; clone size: few; V gene: TRBV4-2; J gene: TRBJ2-1; D gene: NA
CDR3 protein: CASRRGGGADTQYF; clone size: NA; V gene: TRBV4-3; J gene: TRBJ2-3; D gene: TRBD2
CDR3 protein: CASSLGLAGRGEQFF; clone size: NA; V gene: TRBV28; J gene: TRBJ2-1; D gene: TRBD2
CDR3 protein: CASSLMNSGDPQETQYF; clone size: NA; V gene: TRBV7-3; J gene: TRBJ2-5; D gene: TRBD2
CDR3 protein: CASSSPGRGLYGYTF; clone size: NA; V gene: TRBV7-2; J gene: TRBJ1-2; D gene: NA
CDR3 protein: CAWSPGQFNQPQHF; clone size: NA; V gene: TRBV30; J gene: TRBJ1-5; D gene: NA